The 12 T cell receptor beta chains below were found in one sample sequenced in a study of cytomegalovirus exposure and HLA in healthy donors (dated by TCRdb to 2015 to 2018). The library was made by the immunoSEQ multiplex PCR assay. The multiplex PCR relied on a mix of 60 forward primers for TCR Vbeta segments and 13 reverse primers for TCR Jbeta segments. The source is immuneACCESS, and TCRdb retained only in-frame sequences with V and J called. Part of the clones is not carried over; for the studies checked, unresolved V genes explain less than half of this, and the remainder is unexplained. The sample has 85,000 to 100,000 clones on record, roughly 81% of them singletons. In total, the top ten clones hold around 5.6% of the sample. Sequencing input: PBMCs. All receptors come from a woman under 30 in good health and CMV-seropositive.

V usage is TRBV27 and J usage is TRBJ2-7, with TRBD1 matching 8 bases. J was trimmed by 7 bases and V by 5 bases; bases with no gene match: 13. Germline CDR1 and CDR2: MNHEY and SMNVEV (reference sequence). This CDR3 has 15 amino acids. The CDR3 DNA follows: TGTGCCAGCAGTATTACAGGGGGGTGGGTTGGAGAGCAGTACTTC. Protein product: CASSITGGWVGEQYF.

This sequence joins TRBV2 and TRBJ1-2, with D possibly being TRBD1 (5 bases). Trimming took off 6 bases at V and 4 bases at J, with 15 bases between the two ends. Germline lookup yields CDR1 SNHLY and CDR2 FYNNEI. The CDR3 totals 14 residues. In nucleotides, the CDR3 is TGTGCCAGCAGCAGCACGGGACTGCTCTATGGCTACACCTTC. This translates into CASSSTGLLYGYTF. The entire variable domain, with the rest obtained from reference TRBV2 and TRBJ1-2, is as follows: EPEVTQTPSHQVTQMGQEVILRCVPISNHLYFYWYRQILGQKVEFLVSFYNNEISEKSEIFDDQFSVERPDGSNFTLKIRSTKLEDSAMYFCASSSTGLLYGYTFGSGTRLTVV.

The chain combines TRBV19 with TRBJ1-6; the D gene is possibly TRBD1 (5 bases). CDR3 size: 15 residues. V lost 8 bases to trimming and J lost 4 bases, with 15 bases between them. Germline assignment: CDR1 LNHDA and CDR2 SQIVND (reference sequence). CDR3 residues: CASGATRVYNSPLHF. In nucleotides, the CDR3 is TGTGCCAGTGGGGCTACTCGTGTTTATAATTCACCCCTCCACTTT.

The V gene is TRBV7-9, the J gene TRBJ2-5; 9 positions match TRBD1. CDR3 length: 16 residues. The V gene's germline CDR1 is SEHNR and CDR2 FQNEAQ (reference sequence). With 5 bases clipped from V and 2 bases from J, the junction kept 9 bases outside the gene matches. The CDR3 DNA reads as TGTGCCAGCAGCACGCAACACAGGGGGCTTCAAGAGACCCAGTACTTC. The encoded protein is CASSTQHRGLQETQYF.

The chain carries TRBV30 and TRBJ1-5; D gene uncertain. CDR1 and CDR2 (germline): GTSNPN, SVGIG (reference sequence). CDR3 length equals 14 residues. Trimming removed 0 bases at V and 2 bases at J, with 8 bases between. CDR3 sequence reads: CAWSVAVGNQPQHF. CDR3 bases: TGTGCCTGGAGTGTGGCCGTCGGCAATCAGCCCCAGCATTTT.

This clone was counted a single time. The CDR3 DNA follows: TGTGCCAGCAGCCAAGGATACAGGGGAACTGAAGCTTTCTTT. Translation gives CASSQGYRGTEAFF. This chain links TRBV7-2 with TRBJ1-1; 7 bases agree with TRBD1. In germline, CDR1 is SGHTA, CDR2 FQGNSA. The CDR3 is 14 residues long. Trimming removed 5 bases from V and 5 bases from J; junction bases left unmatched: 8.

This clone turned up a few times. V usage is TRBV19 and J usage is TRBJ2-5; possible D gene TRBD1, 7 bases. From germline, CDR1 is LNHDA and CDR2 SQIVND (reference sequence). The V end was cut by 5 bases, the J end by 5 bases, with 27 bases between. The CDR3 consists of 18 residues. CDR3 nucleotide sequence: TGTGCCAGTAGTCTAAACCCGACAGGGAACACCCGGGGGGAGACCCAGTACTTC. This gives the protein CASSLNPTGNTRGETQYF.

The V call is TRBV4-2, the J call TRBJ1-2; tentatively, D is TRBD1 (6 bases). The CDR3 covers 14 residues. V lost 5 bases and J lost 0, with 10 bases in between. In germline, CDR1 is LGHNA, CDR2 YNFKEQ. The CDR3 region is CASSTPGANYGYTF. The CDR3 nucleotides read TGTGCCAGCAGCACCCCAGGGGCTAACTATGGCTACACCTTC.

The genes are TRBV12-5 and TRBJ1-6, with unresolved D. The CDR3 has 15 residues. The V and J ends lost 5 bases and 3 bases respectively, with 11 bases between them. The germline V gene encodes CDR1 LGHNT and CDR2 FRNRAP. The CDR3 protein is CASGPGRGYNSPLHF. CDR3 DNA sequence: TGTGCTAGTGGTCCCGGTCGGGGCTATAATTCACCCCTCCACTTT.

In this sample, this clone turned up once. The genes are TRBV5-4 and TRBJ2-5, with TRBD2 matching over 11 bases. V trimming: 3 bases; J trimming: 9 bases; junction bases outside the gene matches: 7. Germline V gene lookup returns CDR1 SGHNT and CDR2 YYREEE (reference sequence). This CDR3 region has 14 residues. CDR3 DNA sequence: TGTGCCAGCAGCTCCCTAGCGGGAGGTTTGGCCCAGTACTTC. Translated, it gives CASSSLAGGLAQYF.

The chain recombines TRBV4-1 with TRBJ2-5; tentative D call: TRBD2 (6 bases). This CDR3 is 15 amino acids long. Trimming left V 4 bases short and J 4 bases short, with 16 bases between. CDR1 MGHRA and CDR2 YSYEKL come from the germline V gene. The CDR3 sequence: CASSRLVAFSETQYF. The CDR3 coding sequence is TGCGCCAGCAGCCGACTAGTTGCGTTTTCAGAGACCCAGTACTTC.

The rearrangement uses TRBV2 and TRBJ2-4; D may be TRBD2 (6 bases). The CDR3 contains 15 residues. The germline V and J ends were trimmed by 2 bases and 6 bases, with 14 bases remaining between them. Germline V lookup: CDR1 SNHLY, CDR2 FYNNEI. The CDR3, as DNA: TGTGCCAGCAGTGAATTCGAGGGGAGGTCAAACATTCAGTACTTC. Its translation is CASSEFEGRSNIQYF.